A single sample gave rise to the 9 T cell receptor beta chains below, sequenced in a study of vaccination and CD4 T cells after COVID-19. Time point reported: late sampling 161 to 241 days after vaccination in a few convalescent patients. Each CDR3 protein is one row after TCRdb ran MiXCR on the PCR reads. The sample includes 35,000 to 45,000 distinct CDR3 sequences, around 33% of them seen just once. This specimen consisted of CD4+ T cells from blood, obtained about 7 months after SARS-CoV-2 vaccination. These receptors were taken from a human donor who had recovered from COVID-19.

In its sample, this clonotype was seen a few times. The rearrangement uses TRBV20-1 and TRBJ2-7; D unclear. The CDR3 totals 15 residues. The germline V and J ends were trimmed by 0 bases and 0 bases, with 12 bases remaining between them. Germline V gene sequence: CDR1 DFQATT, CDR2 SNEGSKA (reference sequence). The CDR3 DNA sequence: TGCAGTGCTAGAGATAGTGGTAAGCCCTCCTACGAGCAGTACTTC. It specifies CSARDSGKPSYEQYF.

The CDR3 sequence is CASSPEGPAGEQFF. CDR3 DNA sequence: TGTGCCAGCAGCCCAGAAGGACCCGCGGGGGAGCAGTTCTTC. The V gene is TRBV7-2, the J gene TRBJ2-1; D is possibly TRBD2 (6 bases). Germline lookup yields CDR1 SGHTA and CDR2 FQGNSA. V lost 5 bases and J lost 10, with 18 bases in between. The CDR3 totals 14 residues.

This clonotype came up a few times. This chain connects TRBV27 to TRBJ1-1, with D possibly TRBD1 on 6 matching bases. The CDR3 is made up of 11 amino acids. V was shortened by 6 bases and J by 8 bases, with 10 bases between the two germline ends. Germline V gives CDR1 MNHEY, CDR2 SMNVEV (reference sequence). The CDR3 DNA sequence: TGTGCCAGCAGGTTGAGGGGGGAAGCTTTCTTT. This gives the protein CASRLRGEAFF.

This rearrangement joins TRBV6-1 to TRBJ1-3, with a tentative D call TRBD1 (5 bases). The germline V and J ends were trimmed by 4 bases and 0 bases, with 13 bases remaining between them. Germline CDR1 is MNHNS and CDR2 is SASEGT. The CDR3 consists of 16 residues. The CDR3 is CASSARTGVSGNTIYF. CDR3 in DNA: TGTGCCAGCAGTGCCCGAACAGGAGTCTCTGGAAACACCATATATTTT.

The rearrangement links TRBV27 to TRBJ2-1; 9 nucleotides align to TRBD2. Unmatched junction bases numbered 9, after V lost 6 bases and J lost 3 bases. There are 16 residues in the CDR3. The germline V gene has CDR1 MNHEY and CDR2 SMNVEV (reference sequence). CDR3: CASRGGRASLYNEQFF. DNA for the CDR3: TGTGCCAGCAGAGGCGGGAGGGCTTCCCTCTACAATGAGCAGTTCTTC.

The CDR3 sequence: CASSQDSSGYYEQYF. CDR3 DNA sequence: TGTGCCAGCAGCCAAGATTCTAGCGGATATTACGAGCAGTACTTC. This chain connects TRBV4-2 to TRBJ2-7, with TRBD2 identical over 7 bases. Germline trimming cut 0 bases from V and 4 bases from J; bases unmatched to any gene: 6. The CDR3 totals 15 residues. Germline V gives CDR1 LGHNA, CDR2 YNFKEQ.

The rearrangement joins TRBV19 to TRBJ2-7; 9 positions agree with TRBD1. V lost 6 bases, J lost 2 bases, and 5 bases stayed unmatched. The CDR3 totals 14 residues. Germline V lookup: CDR1 LNHDA, CDR2 SQIVND (reference sequence). The CDR3 loop reads CASSRTGVTYEQYF. CDR3 nucleotides: TGTGCCAGTAGCCGGACAGGGGTAACCTACGAGCAGTACTTC.

The gene calls are TRBV2 and TRBJ1-1, with D tentatively TRBD1 (6 bases). The CDR3 has 14 residues. In germline, CDR1 is SNHLY, CDR2 FYNNEI. Trimming removed 5 bases at V and 6 bases at J, with 16 bases between. Here the CDR3 reads CASSKNRDFAEAFF. CDR3 in DNA: TGTGCCAGCAGTAAAAACAGGGATTTCGCTGAAGCTTTCTTT.

The V and J genes are TRBV28 and TRBJ2-3, with 7 bases lining up with TRBD2. CDR1 and CDR2 from the germline V gene are MDHEN and SYDVKM. This CDR3 has 13 residues. V shed 3 bases, J shed 5 bases, and the junction held 2 bases outside the gene matches. Written as DNA, the CDR3 is TGTGCCAGCAGTTTCCGGGGGGTAGATACGCAGTATTTT. It is translated as CASSFRGVDTQYF.